A selection of T cell receptor beta chains follows, all from one sample in a study of CD8+CD57+ T cells in acquired aplastic anemia. MiXCR was run by TCRdb on the reads, yielding one entry per CDR3 protein. The data contain around 180,000 distinct CDR3 sequences, around 60% of them seen just once; the ten biggest clones take up less than 55%. The sequenced sample consisted of sorted CD4+, CD8+, or CD8+CD57+ T cells (not recorded which) from PBMCs. These receptors all stem from a human donor in good health. Both conserved end residues are part of each CDR3. D genes are given only for firm matches. Size is stated for part of the rows, as once, few or many counts, or as a class when the clone is expanded.

>TRBJ2-3|-|TRBV7-9|-
TGTGCCAGCAGCTTAGGGACGCCTCGCACAGATACGCAGTATTTT
CASSLGTPRTDTQYF
>TRBJ2-5|few|TRBV7-6|TRBD2
TGTGCCAGCAGCGCTACCCCGGGTGGTTTAGCGGGAGGTCAAGAGACCCAGTACTTC
CASSATPGGLAGGQETQYF
>TRBJ2-7|few|TRBV7-8|-
-
CASSFYICSARDRRVSYEQYF
>TRBJ2-7|once|TRBV7-6|-
TGTGCCAGCAGCTTAGTCGACCCCAGGGACACCACAGCCACCGAGCAGTACTTC
CASSLVDPRDTTATEQYF
>TRBJ2-5|few|TRBV2|-
TGTGCCATCAGCCAGGAGAGCCTCCACCAAGAGACCCAGTACTTC
CAISQESLHQETQYF
>TRBJ1-1|-|TRBV10-3|TRBD1
TGTGCCAGCAGTGATGCGGACAGGGAAGCTTTCTTT
CASSDADREAFF
>TRBJ2-7|many|TRBV5-6|-
TGTGCCAGCAAGGGGGGGTACGACTACGAGCAGTACTTC
CASKGGYDYEQYF
>TRBJ1-5|-|TRBV18|TRBD1
TGTGCCAGCTCACCGAGACAGGGCAACAATCAGCCCCAGCATTTT
CASSPRQGNNQPQHF
>TRBJ1-1|-|TRBV7-9|-
TGTGCCAGCAGCTTGGGAGACAGGAGGAACACTGAAGCTTTCTTT
CASSLGDRRNTEAFF
>TRBJ1-6|few|TRBV20-1|-
TGCAGTGCCTTCGTTCCCGGGACCCAGAATTCACCCCTCCACTTT
CSAFVPGTQNSPLHF
>TRBJ2-1|-|TRBV10-3|-
TGTGCCATCAGTTGGACCCAGGGGGAGCAGTTCTTC
CAISWTQGEQFF
>TRBJ2-5|few|TRBV10-1|-
TGCGCCAGCAGTGATGGTCTGGAGGGGGAACAAGAGACCCAGTACTTC
CASSDGLEGEQETQYF
>TRBJ2-1|-|TRBV29-1|-
TGCAGCGTTCGAAACAGGGTATCCTACAATGAGCAGTTCTTC
CSVRNRVSYNEQFF
>TRBJ2-5|-|TRBV2|-
TGTGCCAGCAGAGAGGGGCCGGGAGAGACCCAGTACTTC
CASREGPGETQYF
>TRBJ2-7|-|TRBV19|-
TGTGCCAGTACCATAGGGAGGGGGGCGGACGAGCAGTACTTC
CASTIGRGADEQYF
>TRBJ1-5|once|TRBV6-7|-
TGTGCCAGCGGCCCATATCAGCCCCAGCATTTT
CASGPYQPQHF
>TRBJ1-1|-|TRBV6-1|TRBD1
TGTGCCAGCAGTGAACCCGGTACAGGGGAAAACACTGAAGCTTTCTTT
CASSEPGTGENTEAFF
>TRBJ2-3|many|TRBV20-1|-
TGCAGTGCTAGAGAGGAGGGCACAGATACGCAGTATTTT
CSAREEGTDTQYF
>TRBJ2-2|many|TRBV9|TRBD1
TGTGCCAGCAGCGTAGAGGGACAGTACGGCACCGGGGAGCTGTTTTTT
CASSVEGQYGTGELFF
>TRBJ2-7|-|TRBV25-1|-
TGTGCCAGCAGTTCAGGGTTCGGGGAGCAGTACTTC
CASSSGFGEQYF
>TRBJ2-5|-|TRBV29-1|TRBD1
TGCAGCGCCCTGCCTAGGGACAGGGCCCGAGAGACCCAGTACTTC
CSALPRDRARETQYF
>TRBJ2-3|-|TRBV9|TRBD2
TGTGCCAGCAGCCCCGGGACTAGATCAGATACGCAGTATTTT
CASSPGTRSDTQYF
>TRBJ1-2|-|TRBV20-1|-
TGCAGTGCTAGAGCGGGGGAAGGCTATGGCTACACCTTC
CSARAGEGYGYTF
>TRBJ2-3|-|TRBV7-7|TRBD2
TGTGCTAGCAGCGATGGACTAGCTGATACGCAGTATTTT
CASSDGLADTQYF
>TRBJ2-2|-|TRBV24-1|-
TGTGCCACCAGTGATCCTAGGACTGGGACCGGGGAGCTGTTTTTT
CATSDPRTGTGELFF
>TRBJ1-3|-|TRBV29-1|-
TGCAGCGCCGAAACGACAGACTCTGGAAACACCATATATTTT
CSAETTDSGNTIYF
>TRBJ2-2|-|TRBV4-1|TRBD1
TGCGCCAGCAGCCAACTCCCCGGACAGGGGCCAAACACCGGGGAGCTGTTTTTT
CASSQLPGQGPNTGELFF
>TRBJ1-2|-|TRBV5-1|-
TGCGCCAGCAGCATACAGACGGGAGCTAGCTATGGCTACACCTTC
CASSIQTGASYGYTF
>TRBJ2-1|-|TRBV25-1|TRBD2
TGTGCCAGTATGTCTAGCGGGGGGACCTACAATGAGCAGTTCTTC
CASMSSGGTYNEQFF
>TRBJ1-2|-|TRBV5-5|-
TGTGCCAGCAGCTTGTCCGGACAGCCCTATGGCTACACCTTC
CASSLSGQPYGYTF
>TRBJ2-5|-|TRBV20-1|-
TGCAGTGCTAGTTTTATGGGACTTCAAGAGACCCAGTACTTC
CSASFMGLQETQYF
>TRBJ1-1|-|TRBV19|TRBD1
TGTGCCAGTAGTATCGTTGCCGACAGGGGCGCTGAAGCTTTCTTT
CASSIVADRGAEAFF
>TRBJ1-2|-|TRBV10-3|-
TGTGCCATCAGAACACAGGAAAACTATGGCTACACCTTC
CAIRTQENYGYTF
>TRBJ1-5|many|TRBV5-6|-
TGTGCCAGCAGCTTGGGGGCGAGCAATCAGCCCCAGCATTTT
CASSLGASNQPQHF
>TRBJ2-2|-|TRBV3-1|TRBD2
TGTGCCAGCAGCCAAGTGCTAGCGGGAGTGGGCGGGGAGCTGTTTTTT
CASSQVLAGVGGELFF
>TRBJ2-7|few|TRBV6-6|TRBD2
TGTGCCAGCAGTTACTCTAGCGGGAGCTCCTACGAGCAGTACTTC
CASSYSSGSSYEQYF
>TRBJ1-6|-|TRBV7-6|TRBD1
TGTGCCAGCAGCTGGACAGGGCTTAATTCACCCCTCCACTTT
CASSWTGLNSPLHF
>TRBJ2-7|few|TRBV7-7|TRBD1
TGTGCTAGCAGCCCCCGGGACAGGAGCTACGAGCAGTACTTC
CASSPRDRSYEQYF
>TRBJ2-1|-|TRBV7-2|-
TGTGCCAGCAGCTTATTCAACCGGCAGTTAGAGCAGTTCTTC
CASSLFNRQLEQFF
>TRBJ2-1|-|TRBV20-1|-
TGCAGTGCTATTTTCCGATCCTACAATGAGCAGTTCTTC
CSAIFRSYNEQFF
>TRBJ2-1|-|TRBV19|-
TGTGCCAGTAGTACATTATGGGGGGCAACGAATGAGCAGTTCTTC
CASSTLWGATNEQFF
>TRBJ1-6|once|TRBV5-1|-
TGCGCCAGCAGCTCGTCGACTAGAGGGACCTACAATTCACCCCTCCACTTT
CASSSSTRGTYNSPLHF
>TRBJ2-7|-|TRBV25-1|-
TGTGCCAGCAGTGAATACTCTGGCTACGAGCAGTACTTC
CASSEYSGYEQYF
>TRBJ1-6|-|TRBV27|-
TGTGCCAGCAGTTACGGGCCTAACACCTATAATTCACCCCTCCACTTT
CASSYGPNTYNSPLHF
>TRBJ1-6|once|TRBV7-3|-
TGTGCCAGCAGCGATGGGGGCTCACCCCTCCACTTT
CASSDGGSPLHF
>TRBJ1-4|-|TRBV25-1|-
TGTGCCAGCAGGAACCGAGGAGTGGGTGAAAAACTGTTTTTT
CASRNRGVGEKLFF
>TRBJ2-7|many|TRBV27|-
TGTGCCAGCAGTTTCCAGAGCTCCTACGAGCAGTACTTC
CASSFQSSYEQYF